This TCR beta chain was captured by sequencing in a study of molecular identifiers for immune sequencing clone quantification. Study-wide points: Clones that had above 20 RNA copies took up over 99% of effector molecules but under 1% in naive cells.

This CDR3 has 13 residues. The V gene's germline CDR1 is LNHDA and CDR2 SQIVND (reference sequence). Trimming removed 8 bases at V and 4 bases at J, with 14 bases between. Naive CD8 T cells were picked out by sorting for CD8+CD4-CCR7+CD45RA+. TCR libraries were built in bulk with a published protocol and specific TCR primers. TCRdb recomputed calls from the PCR reads with MiXCR, one row per CDR3 protein. The sample gives just under 650,000 distinct CDR3 sequences, about 20% of which show up once; around 0.9% is in the top ten. This clonotype has ten or more counts. As yet, its antigen is unknown. This chain connects TRBV19 to TRBJ1-2, with D possibly TRBD1 on 6 matching bases. This clonotype originated in a human donor in good health. Some libraries in this study had Jurkat cell RNA spiked in. Sequencing was carried out using naive CD8+ T cells from blood, with Jurkat cell RNA spiked in. Documented subset: FACS-sorted CD8+CD4-CCR7+CD45RA+ naive T cells. The CDR3 here is CASAPGTTYGYTF. For the CDR3, the DNA is TGTGCCAGTGCCCCCGGGACAACCTATGGCTACACCTTC.